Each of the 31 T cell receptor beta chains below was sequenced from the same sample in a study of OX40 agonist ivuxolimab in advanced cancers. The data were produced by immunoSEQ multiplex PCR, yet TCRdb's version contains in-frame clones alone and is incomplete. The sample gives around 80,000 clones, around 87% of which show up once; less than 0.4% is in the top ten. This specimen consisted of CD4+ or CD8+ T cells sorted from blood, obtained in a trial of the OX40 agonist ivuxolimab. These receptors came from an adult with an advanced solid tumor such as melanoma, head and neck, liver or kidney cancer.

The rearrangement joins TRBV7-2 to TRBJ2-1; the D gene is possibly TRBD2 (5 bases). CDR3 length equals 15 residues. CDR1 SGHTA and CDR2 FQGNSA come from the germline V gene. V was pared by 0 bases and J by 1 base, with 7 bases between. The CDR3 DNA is TGTGCCAGCAGCTTAGCAGCGGTTTCCTACAATGAGCAGTTCTTC. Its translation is CASSLAAVSYNEQFF.

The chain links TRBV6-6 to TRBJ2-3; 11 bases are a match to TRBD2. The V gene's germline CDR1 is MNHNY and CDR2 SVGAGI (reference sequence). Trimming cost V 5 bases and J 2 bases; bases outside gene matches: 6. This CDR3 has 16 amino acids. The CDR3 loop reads CASSQLAGAPTDTQYF. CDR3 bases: TGTGCCAGCAGTCAACTAGCGGGGGCCCCCACAGATACGCAGTATTTT.

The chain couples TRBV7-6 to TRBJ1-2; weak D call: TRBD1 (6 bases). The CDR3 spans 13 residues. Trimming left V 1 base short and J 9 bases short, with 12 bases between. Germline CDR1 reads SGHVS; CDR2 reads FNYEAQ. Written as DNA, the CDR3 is TGTGCCAGCAGCTTAGGCGCAACAGGGAGCTACACCTTC. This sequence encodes CASSLGATGSYTF.

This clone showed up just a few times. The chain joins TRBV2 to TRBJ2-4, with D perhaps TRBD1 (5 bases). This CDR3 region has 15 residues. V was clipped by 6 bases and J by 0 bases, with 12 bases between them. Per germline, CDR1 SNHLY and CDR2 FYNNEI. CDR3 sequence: CASRVDSIAKNIQYF. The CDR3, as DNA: TGTGCCAGCAGGGTCGACAGCATAGCCAAAAACATTCAGTACTTC.

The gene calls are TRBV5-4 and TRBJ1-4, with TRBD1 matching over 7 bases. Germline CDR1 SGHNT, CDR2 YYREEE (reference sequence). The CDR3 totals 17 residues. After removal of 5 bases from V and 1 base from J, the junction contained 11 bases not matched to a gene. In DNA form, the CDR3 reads TGTGCCAGCAGTCTAGGGACAGCCGGAGGAACTAATGAAAAACTGTTTTTT. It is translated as CASSLGTAGGTNEKLFF.

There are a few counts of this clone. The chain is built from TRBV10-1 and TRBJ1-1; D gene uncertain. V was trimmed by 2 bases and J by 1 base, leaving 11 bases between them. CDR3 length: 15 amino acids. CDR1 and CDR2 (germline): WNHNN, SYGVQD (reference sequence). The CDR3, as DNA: TGCGCCAGCAGTGAGCTCGGGTCCGGGAACACTGAAGCTTTCTTT. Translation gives CASSELGSGNTEAFF.

CDR3 coding DNA: TGCGCCAGCAGCCAAGGAGGCGCCACAAACTATGGCTACACCTTC. Residues: CASSQGGATNYGYTF. V gene TRBV4-3 combines with J gene TRBJ1-2; D is uncertain. V was trimmed by 1 base and J by 2 bases, leaving 11 bases between them. Germline V CDR1 and CDR2: LGHNA, YSLEER. There are 15 residues in the CDR3.

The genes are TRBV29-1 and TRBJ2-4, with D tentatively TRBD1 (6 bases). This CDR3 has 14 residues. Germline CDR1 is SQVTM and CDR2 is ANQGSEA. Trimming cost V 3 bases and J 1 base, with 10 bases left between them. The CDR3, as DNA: TGCAGCGTTGAGGGGACAAGCGCCAAAAACATTCAGTACTTC. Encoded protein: CSVEGTSAKNIQYF. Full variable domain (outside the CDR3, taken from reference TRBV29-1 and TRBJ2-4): SAVISQKPSRDICQRGTSLTIQCQVDSQVTMMFWYRQQPGQSLTLIATANQGSEATYESGFVIDKFPISRPNLTFSTLTVSNMSPEDSSIYLCSVEGTSAKNIQYFGAGTRLSVL.

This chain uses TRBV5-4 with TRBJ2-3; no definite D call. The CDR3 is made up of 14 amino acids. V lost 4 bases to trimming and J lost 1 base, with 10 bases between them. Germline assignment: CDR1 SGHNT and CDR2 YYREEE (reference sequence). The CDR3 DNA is TGTGCCAGCAGCCCACCGACCGGCACAGATACGCAGTATTTT. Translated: CASSPPTGTDTQYF.

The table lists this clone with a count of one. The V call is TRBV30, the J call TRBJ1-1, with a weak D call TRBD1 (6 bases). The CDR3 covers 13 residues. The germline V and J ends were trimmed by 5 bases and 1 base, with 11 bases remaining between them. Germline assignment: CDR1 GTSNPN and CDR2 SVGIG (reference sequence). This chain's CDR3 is CAWLKQGNTEAFF. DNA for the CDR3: TGTGCCTGGCTTAAACAGGGGAACACTGAAGCTTTCTTT.

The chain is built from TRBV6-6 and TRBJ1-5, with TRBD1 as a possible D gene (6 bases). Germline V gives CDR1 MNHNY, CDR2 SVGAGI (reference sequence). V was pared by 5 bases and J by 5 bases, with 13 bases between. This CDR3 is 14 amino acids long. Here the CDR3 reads CASSKQGGDQPQHF. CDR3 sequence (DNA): TGTGCCAGCAGTAAACAGGGTGGTGATCAGCCCCAGCATTTT.

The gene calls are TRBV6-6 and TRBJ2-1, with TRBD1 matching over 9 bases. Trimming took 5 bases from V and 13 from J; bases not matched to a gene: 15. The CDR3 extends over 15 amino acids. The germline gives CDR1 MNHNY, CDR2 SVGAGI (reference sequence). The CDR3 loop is CASSKSPGQGVSQFF. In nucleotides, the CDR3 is TGTGCCAGCAGTAAGAGCCCGGGACAGGGAGTAAGTCAGTTCTTC.

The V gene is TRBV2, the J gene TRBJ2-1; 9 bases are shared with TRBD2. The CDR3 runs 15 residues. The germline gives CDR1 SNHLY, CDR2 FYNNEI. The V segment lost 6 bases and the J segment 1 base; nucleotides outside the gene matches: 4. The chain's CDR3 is CASRGGRASYNEQFF. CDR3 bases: TGTGCCAGCAGAGGCGGGAGGGCGTCCTACAATGAGCAGTTCTTC.

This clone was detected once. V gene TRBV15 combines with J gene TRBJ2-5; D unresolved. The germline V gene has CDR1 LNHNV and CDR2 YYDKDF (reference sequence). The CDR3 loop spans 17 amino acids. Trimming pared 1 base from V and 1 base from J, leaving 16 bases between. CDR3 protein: CATSRVRVNSPQETQYF. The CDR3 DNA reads TGTGCCACCAGCAGAGTGAGAGTGAACAGTCCCCAAGAGACCCAGTACTTC. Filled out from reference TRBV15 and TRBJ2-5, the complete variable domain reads DAMVIQNPRYQVTQFGKPVTLSCSQTLNHNVMYWYQQKSSQAPKLLFHYYDKDFNNEADTPDNFQSRRPNTSFCFLDIRSPGLGDTAMYLCATSRVRVNSPQETQYFGPGTRLLVL.

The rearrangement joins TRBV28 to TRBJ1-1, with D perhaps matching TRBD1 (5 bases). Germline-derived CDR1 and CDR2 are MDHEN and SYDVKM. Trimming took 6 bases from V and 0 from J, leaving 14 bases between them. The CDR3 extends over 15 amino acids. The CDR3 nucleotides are TGTGCCAGCAGCGAGACAGATCCGGTGAACACTGAAGCTTTCTTT. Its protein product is CASSETDPVNTEAFF.

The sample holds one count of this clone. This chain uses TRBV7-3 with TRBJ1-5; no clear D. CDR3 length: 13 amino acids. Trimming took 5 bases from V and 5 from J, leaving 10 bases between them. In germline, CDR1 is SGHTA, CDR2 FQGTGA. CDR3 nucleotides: TGTGCCAGCAGCCCCGGGCCCGATCAGCCCCAGCATTTT. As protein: CASSPGPDQPQHF.

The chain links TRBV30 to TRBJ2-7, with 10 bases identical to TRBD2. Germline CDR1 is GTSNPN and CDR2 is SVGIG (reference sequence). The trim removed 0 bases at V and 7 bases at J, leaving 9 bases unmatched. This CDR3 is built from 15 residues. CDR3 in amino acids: CAWSVLASGRGEQYF. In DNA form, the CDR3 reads TGTGCCTGGAGTGTATTGGCTAGCGGGAGAGGAGAGCAGTACTTC.

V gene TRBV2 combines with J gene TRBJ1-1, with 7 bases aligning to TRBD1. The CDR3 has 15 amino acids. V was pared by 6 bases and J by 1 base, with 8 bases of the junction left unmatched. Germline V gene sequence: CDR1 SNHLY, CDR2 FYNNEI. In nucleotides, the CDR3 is TGTGCCAGCAGCCGACAGGGCGGCGGGAACACTGAAGCTTTCTTT. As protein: CASSRQGGGNTEAFF.

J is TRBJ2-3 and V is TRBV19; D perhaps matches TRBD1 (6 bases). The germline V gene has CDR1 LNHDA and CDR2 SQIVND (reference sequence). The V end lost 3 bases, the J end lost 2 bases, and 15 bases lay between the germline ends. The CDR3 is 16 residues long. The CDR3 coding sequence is TGTGCCAGTAGTATTCCGAGACAGGCCAACACAGATACGCAGTATTTT. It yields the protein CASSIPRQANTDTQYF.

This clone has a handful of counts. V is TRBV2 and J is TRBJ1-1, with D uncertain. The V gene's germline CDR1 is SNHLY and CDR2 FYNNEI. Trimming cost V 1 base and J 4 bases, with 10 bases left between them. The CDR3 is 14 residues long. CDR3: CASSEGSLGTEAFF. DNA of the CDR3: TGTGCCAGCAGTGAAGGGTCCCTGGGCACTGAAGCTTTCTTT. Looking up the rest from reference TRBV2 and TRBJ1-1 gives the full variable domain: EPEVTQTPSHQVTQMGQEVILRCVPISNHLYFYWYRQILGQKVEFLVSFYNNEISEKSEIFDDQFSVERPDGSNFTLKIRSTKLEDSAMYFCASSEGSLGTEAFFGQGTRLTVV.

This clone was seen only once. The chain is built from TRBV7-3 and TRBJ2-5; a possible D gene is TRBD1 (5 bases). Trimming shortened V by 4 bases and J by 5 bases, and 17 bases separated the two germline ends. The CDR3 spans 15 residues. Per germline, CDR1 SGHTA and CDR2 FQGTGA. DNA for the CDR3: TGTGCCAGCAGCTACGACGGTAGGAAGGGGGAGACCCAGTACTTC. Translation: CASSYDGRKGETQYF. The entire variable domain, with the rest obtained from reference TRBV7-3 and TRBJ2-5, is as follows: GAGVSQTPSNKVTEKGKYVELRCDPISGHTALYWYRQSLGQGPEFLIYFQGTGAADDSGLPNDRFFAVRPEGSVSTLKIQRTERGDSAVYLCASSYDGRKGETQYFGPGTRLLVL.

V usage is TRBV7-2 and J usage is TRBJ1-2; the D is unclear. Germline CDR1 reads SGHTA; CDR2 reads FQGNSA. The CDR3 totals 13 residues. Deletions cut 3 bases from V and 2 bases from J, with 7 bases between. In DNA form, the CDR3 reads TGTGCCAGCAGCTTCGGGAGCAACTATGGCTACACCTTC. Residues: CASSFGSNYGYTF. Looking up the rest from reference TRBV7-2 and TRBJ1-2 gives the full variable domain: GAGVSQSPSNKVTEKGKDVELRCDPISGHTALYWYRQSLGQGLEFLIYFQGNSAPDKSGLPSDRFSAERTGGSVSTLTIQRTQQEDSAVYLCASSFGSNYGYTFGSGTRLTVV.

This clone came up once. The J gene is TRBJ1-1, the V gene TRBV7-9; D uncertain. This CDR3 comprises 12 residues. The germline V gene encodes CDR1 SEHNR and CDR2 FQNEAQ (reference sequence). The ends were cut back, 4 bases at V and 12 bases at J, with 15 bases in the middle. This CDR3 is CASSSAFPGTFF. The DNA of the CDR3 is TGTGCCAGCAGCTCTGCGTTTCCGGGGACTTTCTTT.

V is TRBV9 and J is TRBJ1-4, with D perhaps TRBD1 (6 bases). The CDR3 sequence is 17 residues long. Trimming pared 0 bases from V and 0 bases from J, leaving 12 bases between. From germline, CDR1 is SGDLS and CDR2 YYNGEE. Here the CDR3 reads CASSVASGAPTNEKLFF. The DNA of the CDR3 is TGTGCCAGCAGCGTAGCTTCGGGGGCCCCAACTAATGAAAAACTGTTTTTT.

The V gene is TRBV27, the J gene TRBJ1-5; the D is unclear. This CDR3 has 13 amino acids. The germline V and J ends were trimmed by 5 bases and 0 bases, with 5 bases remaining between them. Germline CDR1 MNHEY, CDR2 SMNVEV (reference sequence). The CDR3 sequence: CASSINSNQPQHF. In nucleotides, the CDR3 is TGTGCCAGCAGTATAAATAGCAATCAGCCCCAGCATTTT.

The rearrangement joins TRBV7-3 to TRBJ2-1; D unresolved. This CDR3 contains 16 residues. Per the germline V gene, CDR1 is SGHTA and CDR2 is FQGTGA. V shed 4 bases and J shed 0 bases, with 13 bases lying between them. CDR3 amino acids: CASSSDPTPSYNEQFF. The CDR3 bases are TGTGCCAGCAGCTCGGACCCGACCCCCTCCTACAATGAGCAGTTCTTC.

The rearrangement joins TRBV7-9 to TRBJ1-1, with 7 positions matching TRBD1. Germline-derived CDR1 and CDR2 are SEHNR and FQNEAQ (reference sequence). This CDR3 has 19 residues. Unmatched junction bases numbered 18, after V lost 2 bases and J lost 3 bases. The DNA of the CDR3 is TGTGCCAGCAGCTTAAGAATCGGGACCGGAGGGCAGGGGGACACTGAAGCTTTCTTT. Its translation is CASSLRIGTGGQGDTEAFF. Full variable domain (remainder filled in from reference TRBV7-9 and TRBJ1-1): DTGVSQNPRHKITKRGQNVTFRCDPISEHNRLYWYRQTLGQGPEFLTYFQNEAQLEKSRLLSDRFSAERPKGSFSTLEIQRTEQGDSAMYLCASSLRIGTGGQGDTEAFFGQGTRLTVV.

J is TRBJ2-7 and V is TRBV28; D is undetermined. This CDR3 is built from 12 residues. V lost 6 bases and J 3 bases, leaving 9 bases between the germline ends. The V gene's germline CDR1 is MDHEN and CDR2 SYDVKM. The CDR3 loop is CASRAANYEQYV. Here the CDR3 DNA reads TGTGCCAGCAGGGCCGCGAACTACGAGCAGTACGTC.

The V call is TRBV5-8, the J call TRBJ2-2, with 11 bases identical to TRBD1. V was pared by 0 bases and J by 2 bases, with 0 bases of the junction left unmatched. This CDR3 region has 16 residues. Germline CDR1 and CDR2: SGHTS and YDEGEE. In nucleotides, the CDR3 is TGTGCCAGCAGCTTGGGGACAGGGGGCAACACCGGGGAGCTGTTTTTT. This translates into CASSLGTGGNTGELFF.

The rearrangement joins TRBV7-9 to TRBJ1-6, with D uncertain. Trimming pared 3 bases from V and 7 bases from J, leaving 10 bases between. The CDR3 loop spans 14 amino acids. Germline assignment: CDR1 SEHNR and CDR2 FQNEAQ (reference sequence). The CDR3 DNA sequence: TGTGCCAGCAGCTTTGAAGGAGGGAATTCACCCCTCCACTTT. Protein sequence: CASSFEGGNSPLHF.

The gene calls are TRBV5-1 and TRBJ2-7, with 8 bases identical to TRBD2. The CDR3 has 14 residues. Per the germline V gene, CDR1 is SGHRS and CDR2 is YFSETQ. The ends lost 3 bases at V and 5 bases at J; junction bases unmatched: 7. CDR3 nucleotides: TGCGCCAGCAGCTCGGGACTAGGTGGCAACGAGCAGTACTTC. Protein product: CASSSGLGGNEQYF.